A single sample gave rise to the 5 T cell receptor beta chains below, sequenced in a study of cytomegalovirus exposure and HLA in healthy donors. 13 Jbeta primers and 60 Vbeta primers were used for the PCR. Some clones are missing from TCRdb's copy, which holds only in-frame ones; the method was immunoSEQ multiplex PCR. The specimen's table records about 46,000 clones. Sample: PBMCs. These receptors all stem from a woman in her thirties or forties in good health and CMV-seronegative.

V usage is TRBV18 and J usage is TRBJ2-7, with D perhaps TRBD2 (5 bases). Trimming pared 2 bases from V and 0 bases from J, leaving 14 bases between. The CDR3 spans 16 residues. Germline V gene data show CDR1 as KGHSH and CDR2 as LQKENI. CDR3 DNA: TGTGCCAGCTCACCAGGTTCTGGTCTAGCCTCCTACGAGCAGTACTTC. Translating gives CASSPGSGLASYEQYF.

CDR3: CASSRVRGGYTEAFF. CDR3 nucleotide sequence: TGCGCCAGCAGCCGGGTCAGGGGTGGATACACTGAAGCTTTCTTT. The chain recombines TRBV5-1 with TRBJ1-1; D is possibly TRBD1 (6 bases). Looked up from germline, CDR1 is SGHRS and CDR2 is YFSETQ. V was pared by 4 bases and J by 3 bases, with 16 bases between. The CDR3 length is 15 residues. The full variable domain, in which reference TRBV5-1 and TRBJ1-1 provide the parts outside the CDR3, is KAGVTQTPRYLIKTRGQQVTLSCSPISGHRSVSWYQQTPGQGLQFLFEYFSETQRNKGNFPGRFSGRQFSNSRSEMNVSTLELGDSALYLCASSRVRGGYTEAFFGQGTRLTVV.

The genes are TRBV2 and TRBJ1-5; the match to TRBD1 covers 8 bases. The V segment lost 6 bases and the J segment 1 base; nucleotides outside the gene matches: 2. Germline CDR1 reads SNHLY; CDR2 reads FYNNEI. This CDR3 is built from 14 residues. CDR3: CASRDRVSNQPQHF. CDR3 bases: TGTGCCAGCAGGGACAGGGTGAGCAATCAGCCCCAGCATTTT.

This rearrangement joins TRBV2 to TRBJ2-7, with 7 nucleotides matching TRBD2. Trimming took 0 bases from V and 6 from J; bases not matched to a gene: 5. Germline CDR1 is SNHLY and CDR2 is FYNNEI. CDR3 length: 14 amino acids. The CDR3 DNA reads as TGTGCCAGCAGTGAAGCCAAACTAGCGAGCGAGCAGTACTTC. Translating it yields CASSEAKLASEQYF.

The V call is TRBV10-3, the J call TRBJ2-7, with D hard to call. CDR1 and CDR2 (germline): ENHRY, SYGVKD. The CDR3 covers 14 residues. The V end was cut by 0 bases, the J end by 2 bases, with 8 bases between. The CDR3 nucleotides are TGTGCCATCAGTGAGTCTTCTGTAACCTACGAGCAGTACTTC. Its translation is CAISESSVTYEQYF.